Listed below are T cell receptor beta chains from one sample, sequenced in a study of T-cell memory formation after mild COVID-19. One entry per CDR3 protein results from TCRdb running MiXCR on the 5' RACE reads. Of about 190,000 distinct CDR3 sequences in the sample, around 16% are singletons; the top ten hold roughly 2.4%. The sample comprised PBMCs or a T cell subset sorted from them (not recorded which). Receptor source: an adult woman who had mild COVID-19 (a few samples of this study predate the infection). Cell type and time point are not known. The CDR3 runs from the conserved cysteine through the conserved F or W. A D gene is named only where the DNA matches it firmly. For some rows the clone size is stated as once, few or many, or as a class when expanded; others skip it.

>.|few|TRBJ1-1|TRBV10-3
CAIKVRVNTEAFF
TGTGCCATCAAAGTCAGGGTGAACACTGAAGCTTTCTTT
>TRBD1|.|TRBJ2-5|TRBV5-6
CASSRDRAETQYF
TGTGCCAGCTCCCGGGACAGGGCAGAGACCCAGTACTTC
>TRBD2|few|TRBJ2-2|TRBV29-1
CSVPGTSGSYTGELFF
TGCAGCGTTCCCGGGACTAGCGGGAGTTACACCGGGGAGCTGTTTTTT
>.|.|TRBJ1-1|TRBV6-5
CASSQRTVNTEAFF
TGTGCCAGCAGTCAAAGGACGGTGAACACTGAAGCTTTCTTT
>TRBD2|few|TRBJ2-7|TRBV6-2/TRBV6-3
CASSRPGTRNYEQYF
TGTGCCAGCAGTCGACCCGGGACTAGGAACTACGAGCAGTACTTC
>TRBD1|.|TRBJ2-7|TRBV7-7
CASSLEQGVSYEQYF
TGTGCCAGCAGCTTAGAACAGGGGGTTTCCTACGAGCAGTACTTC
>.|.|TRBJ2-6|TRBV5-1
CASNDSPGANVLTF
TGCGCCAGCAACGATTCACCAGGGGCCAACGTCCTGACTTTC
>TRBD1|.|TRBJ2-7|TRBV12-3/TRBV12-4
CASSLSGTGAYEQYF
TGTGCCAGCAGTTTATCCGGGACAGGGGCCTACGAGCAGTACTTC
>.|few|TRBJ2-7|TRBV12-3/TRBV12-4
CASSFKAHTRGSSYEQYF
TGTGCCAGCAGTTTTAAAGCCCACACGAGGGGGAGCTCCTACGAGCAGTACTTC
>.|few|TRBJ2-3|TRBV2
CASSEDGLGADTQYF
TGTGCCAGCAGTGAAGATGGCCTGGGCGCAGATACGCAGTATTTT
>TRBD1|.|TRBJ2-1|TRBV2
CASSVVRGQGLF
TGTGCCAGCAGTGTCGTCCGAGGACAGGGTCTCTTC
>TRBD1|.|TRBJ1-1|TRBV20-1
CSAREEGQLAFYTEAFF
TGCAGTGCTAGGGAAGAGGGACAGCTGGCCTTCTACACTGAAGCTTTCTTT
>TRBD2|.|TRBJ2-7|TRBV2
CASRRLADEQYF
TGTGCCAGCAGGCGCCTAGCGGATGAGCAGTACTTC
>.|many|TRBJ2-3|TRBV12-3/TRBV12-4
CASSTLTDTQYF
TGTGCCAGCAGCACTTTGACAGATACGCAGTATTTT
>.|.|TRBJ2-7|TRBV19
CASSIGTSPEEQYF
TGTGCCAGTAGTATTGGGACGTCCCCGGAGGAGCAGTACTTC
>TRBD2|.|TRBJ2-3|TRBV6-5
CASRATFWGLAGASTDTQYF
TGTGCCAGCAGGGCAACCTTTTGGGGACTAGCGGGAGCAAGCACAGATACGCAGTATTTT
>TRBD2|.|TRBJ2-5|TRBV4-2
CASSQDLAGGWSETQYF
TGTGCCAGCAGCCAAGATCTAGCGGGGGGGTGGTCAGAGACCCAGTACTTC
>TRBD2|few|TRBJ2-1|TRBV14
CASSQDGAGGYNEQFF
TGTGCCAGCAGCCAAGACGGGGCGGGGGGCTACAATGAGCAGTTCTTC
>.|many|TRBJ2-5|TRBV7-3
CASSRRVQETQYF
TGTGCCAGCAGCCGACGGGTCCAAGAGACCCAGTACTTC
>.|.|TRBJ1-2|TRBV20-1
CSARSGRGAGGYTF
TGCAGTGCTCGATCAGGCAGGGGCGCAGGTGGCTACACCTTC
>.|.|TRBJ2-3|TRBV11-3
CASSLDLGPVSDTQYF
TGTGCCAGCAGCTTAGATCTGGGCCCTGTGTCAGATACGCAGTATTTT
>TRBD1|.|TRBJ2-1|TRBV29-1
CSVQGVGDEQFF
TGCAGCGTACAGGGGGTTGGGGATGAGCAGTTCTTC
>.|.|TRBJ2-6|TRBV12-3/TRBV12-4
CASSLGRDANSGANVLTF
TGTGCCAGCAGTTTAGGTAGGGACGCCAACTCTGGGGCCAACGTCCTGACTTTC
>.|.|TRBJ2-3|TRBV12-3/TRBV12-4
CASRRGGSTDTQYF
TGTGCCAGCCGCCGAGGGGGAAGCACAGATACGCAGTATTTT
>.|once|TRBJ1-2|TRBV24-1
CATSDLTGSHGYTF
TGTGCCACCAGTGATCTAACAGGTTCCCATGGCTACACCTTC
>.|many|TRBJ2-4|TRBV6-5
CASSYSGLAKNIQYF
TGTGCCAGCAGTTATTCGGGTTTAGCCAAAAACATTCAGTACTTC
>.|few|TRBJ1-5|TRBV12-3/TRBV12-4
CASSSQNQPQHF
TGTGCCAGCAGTTCTCAAAATCAGCCCCAGCATTTT
>.|.|TRBJ2-3|TRBV20-1
CSARDIVTDTQYF
TGCAGTGCTAGAGATATAGTGACAGATACGCAGTATTTT
>TRBD1|.|TRBJ1-4|TRBV19
CASSMGQVEKLFF
TGTGCCAGTAGTATGGGACAGGTCGAAAAACTGTTTTTT